This TCR beta chain was found in a study of T cell responses to AZD1222 COVID-19 vaccine. Germline loops: CDR1 SGDLS, CDR2 YYNGEE. The CDR3 is 17 amino acids. The J segment lost 0 bases and the V segment lost 0 bases, leaving 7 bases of the junction unmatched. Method: immunoSEQ multiplex PCR; TCRdb's copy keeps in-frame clones and lacks some. This sample yields about 260,000 clones, of which more than 85% are seen a single time; around 0.57% belongs to the top ten. The clonotype originates from an adult in good health. The source was peripheral blood, collected on day 0 of AZD1222 vaccination. V is TRBV9 and J is TRBJ1-1, with 8 bases lining up with TRBD1. The CDR3 DNA is TGTGCCAGCAGCGTAGCCCCGGGACAGGAAATGAACACTGAAGCTTTCTTT. Its translation is CASSVAPGQEMNTEAFF.